The present T cell receptor beta chain was sequenced within a study of post-analysis software for immune sequencing data. Study as a whole: Relapsing-remitting, secondary progressive and progressive-relapsing multiple sclerosis courses were included.

Germline trimming cut 7 bases from V and 1 base from J; bases unmatched to any gene: 6. The CDR3 is 15 amino acids. Germline-derived CDR1 and CDR2 are MNHEY and SVGEGT. The authors incorporated unique molecular identifiers into the TCR beta cDNA libraries. A population of roughly 1 to 11 million T cells gave rise to around 530,000 cDNA molecules. In TCRdb, the PCR reads were re-called with MiXCR into one record per CDR3 protein. This sample yields roughly 620,000 distinct CDR3 sequences, of which roughly 40% are seen a single time; 1.7% belongs to the top ten. Study observations and caveats: Patients showed TRBV5-6, TRBV5-1 and TRBV20-1 among four to six TRBV segments more frequent than in controls. Strong co-clustering by F measure was seen for same-batch samples. The study found significantly lower normalized Chao1 diversity in multiple sclerosis patients than in controls.

This clonotype occurred once. The antigen remains unidentified. Sequenced input: blood. The TCR sequence derives from a girl aged 10-17 years with multiple sclerosis. This chain uses TRBV6-2 or TRBV6-3 with TRBJ2-1, with 8 bases that match TRBD1. DNA of the CDR3: TGTGCCAGCATCTTAACAGGGGGGTCCTACAATGAGCAGTTCTTC. Translation gives CASILTGGSYNEQFF.